Listed here are 28 T cell receptor beta chains from one sample, sequenced in a study of T cell responses to AZD1222 COVID-19 vaccine. Profiled with immunoSEQ multiplex PCR; TCRdb holds only in-frame clones, not every one. The sample lists 120,000 to 150,000 clones, approximately 88% occurring once. Specimen: peripheral blood, collected on day 0 of AZD1222 vaccination. The receptors derive from an adult in good health.

The rearrangement joins TRBV30 to TRBJ1-2; D gene unclear. The CDR3 has 13 residues. Germline CDR1 and CDR2: GTSNPN and SVGIG (reference sequence). The V end was cut by 4 bases, the J end by 13 bases, with 22 bases between. The CDR3: CAWTPGLELPSTF. The CDR3 DNA is TGTGCCTGGACCCCAGGCTTGGAACTACCCTCCACCTTC.

CDR3: CASSRTQYQETQYF. The CDR3 coding sequence is TGTGCCAGCAGCCGGACTCAGTACCAAGAGACCCAGTACTTC. The chain is built from TRBV5-4 and TRBJ2-5, with D maybe TRBD2 (5 bases). The CDR3 has 14 residues. V dropped 4 bases and J dropped 0 bases, with 10 bases sitting between them. Per germline, CDR1 SGHNT and CDR2 YYREEE (reference sequence).

The chain combines TRBV5-1 with TRBJ1-2, with TRBD1 matching 7 bases. Trimming removed 1 base from V and 4 bases from J; junction bases left unmatched: 7. This CDR3 region has 15 residues. The germline V gene encodes CDR1 SGHRS and CDR2 YFSETQ. CDR3 sequence reads: CASSLSPGQTYGYTF. In nucleotides, the CDR3 is TGCGCCAGCAGCTTGTCTCCGGGACAGACCTATGGCTACACCTTC. The entire variable domain, with the rest obtained from reference TRBV5-1 and TRBJ1-2, is as follows: KAGVTQTPRYLIKTRGQQVTLSCSPISGHRSVSWYQQTPGQGLQFLFEYFSETQRNKGNFPGRFSGRQFSNSRSEMNVSTLELGDSALYLCASSLSPGQTYGYTFGSGTRLTVV.

The chain employs TRBV10-3 and TRBJ1-2; 7 bases fit TRBD1. V gave up 6 bases and J gave up 4 bases; unmatched junction bases: 5. Germline CDR1 ENHRY, CDR2 SYGVKD. The CDR3 is made up of 13 amino acids. The CDR3, as DNA: TGTGCCATCAGGGGGGACAGTAGCTATGGCTACACCTTC. Translated: CAIRGDSSYGYTF.

J is TRBJ1-5 and V is TRBV27; the D is unclear. The germline V gene has CDR1 MNHEY and CDR2 SMNVEV (reference sequence). V lost 2 bases, J lost 3 bases, and 14 bases lay in between. The length of the CDR3 is 16 residues. CDR3 residues: CASSLTAASHNQPQHF. CDR3 nucleotide sequence: TGTGCCAGCAGTTTAACCGCGGCGAGCCACAATCAGCCCCAGCATTTT.

To note about this clone: One end of the junction is discordant with germline, which a read error may explain. The J gene is TRBJ2-1, the V gene TRBV6-6, with a possible D match to TRBD1 (5 bases). Germline CDR1 is MNHNY and CDR2 is SVGAGI (reference sequence). The CDR3 totals 14 residues. In DNA form, the CDR3 reads TGTGCCAGCAGCTACTTTGACAGTTACAATGAGCAGTTCTTC. As protein: CASSYFDSYNEQFF.

This CDR3 is CARTPRGTGTIGRPWYEQFF. The CDR3 DNA is TGTGCCAGAACGCCCCGCGGGACAGGGACGATCGGGAGGCCCTGGTATGAGCAGTTCTTC. V gene TRBV5-3 combines with J gene TRBJ2-1, with 9 bases lining up with TRBD1. TRBV5-3 is assigned to the ORF class and has an uncertain function. The CDR3 spans 20 residues. The V and J ends lost 6 bases and 8 bases, in that order; junction bases with no gene match: 27.

Concerning this clone itself: This sample includes further DNA sequences coding for the same CDR3. The chain recombines TRBV29-1 with TRBJ2-7; the D gene is possibly TRBD2 (6 bases). CDR3 size: 12 residues. CDR1 and CDR2 (germline): SQVTM, ANQGSEA. V lost 4 bases, J lost 0 bases, and 7 bases lay in between. DNA of the CDR3: TGCAGCGTTGCCGGGGGCTCCTACGAGCAGTACTTC. Translating it yields CSVAGGSYEQYF.

V and J are TRBV29-1 and TRBJ2-1; D is uncertain. The germline gives CDR1 SQVTM, CDR2 ANQGSEA. The CDR3 contains 15 residues. The ends were cut back, 3 bases at V and 7 bases at J, with 19 bases in the middle. The CDR3 is CSVEPRPTTRNEQFF. The CDR3 bases are TGCAGCGTTGAGCCCAGGCCGACGACGAGGAATGAGCAGTTCTTC.

The chain combines TRBV4-3 with TRBJ2-7; D is possibly TRBD1 or TRBD2 (6 bases each). Per germline, CDR1 LGHNA and CDR2 YSLEER. The length of the CDR3 is 14 residues. V was shortened by 0 bases and J by 9 bases, with 15 bases between the two germline ends. CDR3 DNA sequence: TGCGCCAGCAGCCAAGAAGGGGGGTTAGGGAGGCAGTACTTC. Its translation: CASSQEGGLGRQYF.

The chain is built from TRBV28 and TRBJ2-7; TRBD1 is a possible D gene (6 bases). The V gene lost 7 bases and the J gene lost 1 base, with 20 bases spanning the gap. The CDR3 loop spans 16 amino acids. Germline CDR1 MDHEN, CDR2 SYDVKM. CDR3: CASTSVYSQGSYEQYF. The CDR3 nucleotides read TGTGCCAGCACCTCAGTCTACAGTCAGGGGTCCTACGAGCAGTACTTC. Looking up the rest from reference TRBV28 and TRBJ2-7 gives the full variable domain: DVKVTQSSRYLVKRTGEKVFLECVQDMDHENMFWYRQDPGLGLRLIYFSYDVKMKEKGDIPEGYSVSREKKERFSLILESASTNQTSMYLCASTSVYSQGSYEQYFGPGTRLTVT.

V usage is TRBV20-1 and J usage is TRBJ2-7; 8 bases are a match to TRBD2. This CDR3 has 14 residues. Germline trimming cut 3 bases from V and 4 bases from J; bases unmatched to any gene: 8. Germline V gene sequence: CDR1 DFQATT, CDR2 SNEGSKA (reference sequence). CDR3 DNA: TGCAGTGCTAGTCCCCCCGGGAGGGCGTACGAGCAGTACTTC. Translation: CSASPPGRAYEQYF.

Concerning this clone: Distinct nucleotide sequences in the sample also encode this CDR3. The chain joins TRBV12-3 or TRBV12-4 to TRBJ2-1, with D possibly matching TRBD2 (5 bases). This CDR3 contains 13 residues. The V end was cut by 2 bases, the J end by 4 bases, with 6 bases between. The CDR3 nucleotides are TGTGCCAGCAGTTTAAGCGGTTACAATGAGCAGTTCTTC. It is translated as CASSLSGYNEQFF.

This chain connects TRBV9 to TRBJ2-1, with TRBD1 as a possible D gene (5 bases). CDR3 length: 15 residues. The germline V gene encodes CDR1 SGDLS and CDR2 YYNGEE. Between the trimmed V and J ends, which lost 3 bases and 2 bases, there was a span of 12 bases. The CDR3 region is CASSDLQGTYNEQFF. The CDR3 nucleotides are TGTGCCAGCAGCGACCTTCAGGGAACCTACAATGAGCAGTTCTTC.

The rearrangement joins TRBV6-5 to TRBJ1-6; 7 positions match TRBD1. The CDR3 has 15 amino acids. Germline V lookup: CDR1 MNHEY, CDR2 SVGAGI. Germline trimming cut 5 bases from V and 10 bases from J; bases unmatched to any gene: 11. CDR3 in amino acids: CASSPNRGGRSPLHF. The CDR3 bases are TGTGCCAGCAGTCCCAACAGGGGAGGTAGATCACCCCTCCACTTT.

The J gene is TRBJ2-1, the V gene TRBV19; D might be TRBD1 (6 bases). Per germline, CDR1 LNHDA and CDR2 SQIVND (reference sequence). V dropped 5 bases and J dropped 7 bases, with 9 bases sitting between them. This CDR3 has 12 amino acids. The CDR3 reads CASSQGWNEQFF. For the CDR3, the DNA is TGTGCCAGTAGTCAGGGGTGGAATGAGCAGTTCTTC. The full variable domain, in which reference TRBV19 and TRBJ2-1 provide the parts outside the CDR3, is DGGITQSPKYLFRKEGQNVTLSCEQNLNHDAMYWYRQDPGQGLRLIYYSQIVNDFQKGDIAEGYSVSREKKESFPLTVTSAQKNPTAFYLCASSQGWNEQFFGPGTRLTVL.

The chain has TRBV12-5 and TRBJ1-2; a weak D match, TRBD1 (6 bases). CDR3 length equals 15 residues. V was pared by 3 bases and J by 4 bases, with 15 bases between. The V gene's germline CDR1 is LGHNT and CDR2 FRNRAP. The CDR3 nucleotides read TGTGCTAGTGGTTTTCTTCCGGGGGGGGCCTATGGCTACACCTTC. Protein: CASGFLPGGAYGYTF.

This clone is a singleton in its sample. The rearrangement links TRBV19 to TRBJ2-5; 7 bases agree with TRBD1. The length of the CDR3 is 15 residues. The junction had 5 bases not matched to a gene; V was cut back by 3 bases and J by 1 base. Germline V gene sequence: CDR1 LNHDA, CDR2 SQIVND (reference sequence). The CDR3 loop reads CASSISQGFQETQYF. DNA of the CDR3: TGTGCCAGTAGTATCTCACAGGGGTTCCAAGAGACCCAGTACTTC.

The chain combines TRBV20-1 with TRBJ1-5, with D possibly matching TRBD1 (6 bases). The CDR3 extends over 13 amino acids. From germline, CDR1 is DFQATT and CDR2 SNEGSKA (reference sequence). Trimming pared 3 bases from V and 7 bases from J, leaving 13 bases between. CDR3 DNA sequence: TGCAGTGCTAGTAAGGGGGGCCGCCAGCCCCAGCATTTT. Translated, it gives CSASKGGRQPQHF.

The J gene is TRBJ2-5, the V gene TRBV20-1; D gene ambiguous. The V gene lost 3 bases and the J gene lost 3 bases, with 5 bases spanning the gap. Germline assignment: CDR1 DFQATT and CDR2 SNEGSKA (reference sequence). CDR3 length: 11 amino acids. The CDR3 protein is CSASHKETQYF. The CDR3 bases are TGCAGTGCTAGCCACAAAGAGACCCAGTACTTC.

The chain couples TRBV19 to TRBJ1-1, with 7 nucleotides matching TRBD1. The CDR3 length is 15 residues. Germline lookup yields CDR1 LNHDA and CDR2 SQIVND (reference sequence). After removal of 3 bases from V and 0 bases from J, the junction contained 4 bases not matched to a gene. In DNA, the CDR3 is TGTGCCAGTAGTATTACAGGGGCCATGAACACTGAAGCTTTCTTT. Its protein product is CASSITGAMNTEAFF.

The chain is built from TRBV5-1 and TRBJ2-7, with D unclear. Trimming removed 0 bases from V and 3 bases from J, with 10 bases in between. Germline V gene lookup returns CDR1 SGHRS and CDR2 YFSETQ. The CDR3 has 14 residues. The CDR3 DNA sequence: TGCGCCAGCAGCTTGGAACACCCCAGCTACGAGCAGTACTTC. This gives the protein CASSLEHPSYEQYF. Looking up the rest from reference TRBV5-1 and TRBJ2-7 gives the full variable domain: KAGVTQTPRYLIKTRGQQVTLSCSPISGHRSVSWYQQTPGQGLQFLFEYFSETQRNKGNFPGRFSGRQFSNSRSEMNVSTLELGDSALYLCASSLEHPSYEQYFGPGTRLTVT.

The CDR3 coding sequence is TGTGCCAGCAGTTACTCGCCTACAGGCACCTACGAGCAGTACTTC. The encoded protein is CASSYSPTGTYEQYF. The chain recombines TRBV6-5 with TRBJ2-7, with D possibly TRBD1 on 5 matching bases. Germline V gene sequence: CDR1 MNHEY, CDR2 SVGAGI. V lost 0 bases and J lost 2, with 11 bases in between. The CDR3 has 15 residues.

J is TRBJ1-2 and V is TRBV7-9; 7 bases are a match to TRBD1. This CDR3 has 16 residues. Germline lookup yields CDR1 SEHNR and CDR2 FQNEAQ (reference sequence). J was trimmed by 0 bases and V by 1 base; bases with no gene match: 5. The CDR3 DNA reads as TGTGCCAGCAGCTTAGTACAGGGGACGACTAACTATGGCTACACCTTC. Its protein product is CASSLVQGTTNYGYTF. Full variable domain (missing parts from reference TRBV7-9 and TRBJ1-2): DTGVSQNPRHKITKRGQNVTFRCDPISEHNRLYWYRQTLGQGPEFLTYFQNEAQLEKSRLLSDRFSAERPKGSFSTLEIQRTEQGDSAMYLCASSLVQGTTNYGYTFGSGTRLTVV.

The rearrangement links TRBV5-6 to TRBJ2-1; TRBD2 matches at 9 bases. The ends lost 5 bases at V and 4 bases at J; junction bases unmatched: 7. CDR1 is SGHDT, CDR2 YYEEEE, per germline. The CDR3 runs to 15 residues. DNA of the CDR3: TGTGCCAGCAGTTATCGGACTAGCGTTTACAATGAGCAGTTCTTC. This codes for CASSYRTSVYNEQFF. The full variable domain, rest sourced from reference TRBV5-6 and TRBJ2-1, is DAGVTQSPTHLIKTRGQQVTLRCSPKSGHDTVSWYQQALGQGPQFIFQYYEEEERQRGNFPDRFSGHQFPNYSSELNVNALLLGDSALYLCASSYRTSVYNEQFFGPGTRLTVL.

The V gene is TRBV13, the J gene TRBJ1-1; TRBD1 is a possible D gene (6 bases). The V gene lost 5 bases and the J gene lost 10 bases, with 17 bases spanning the gap. Germline values: CDR1 PRHDT, CDR2 FYEKMQ (reference sequence). This CDR3 region has 13 residues. The CDR3 bases are TGTGCCAGCAGCCTGTTGGGGGCTCATCCAGCTTTCTTT. Translating gives CASSLLGAHPAFF.

J is TRBJ1-3 and V is TRBV20-1; D is undetermined. Germline V gives CDR1 DFQATT, CDR2 SNEGSKA (reference sequence). The CDR3 has 11 residues. The CDR3 nucleotides read TGCAGCAATCTCCCGGTCAACACCATATATTTT. Its protein product is CSNLPVNTIYF.

This rearrangement joins TRBV5-1 to TRBJ1-2, with D possibly being TRBD1 (6 bases). The length of the CDR3 is 13 residues. CDR1 SGHRS and CDR2 YFSETQ come from the germline V gene. V lost 3 bases to trimming and J lost 8 bases, with 14 bases between them. The CDR3 bases are TGCGCCAGCAGCTCGGGATCAGGGGACGGCTACACCTTC. Amino acids: CASSSGSGDGYTF.